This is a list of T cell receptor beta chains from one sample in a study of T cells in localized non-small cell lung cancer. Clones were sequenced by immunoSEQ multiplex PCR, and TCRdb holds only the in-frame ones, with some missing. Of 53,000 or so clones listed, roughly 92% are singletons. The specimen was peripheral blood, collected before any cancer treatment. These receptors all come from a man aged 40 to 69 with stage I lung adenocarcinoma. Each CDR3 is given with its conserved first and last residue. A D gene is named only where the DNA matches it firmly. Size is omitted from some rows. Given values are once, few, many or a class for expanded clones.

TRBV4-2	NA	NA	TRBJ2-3	CASSQDGVAQYTDTQYF	TGTGCCAGCAGCCAAGATGGCGTCGCGCAGTACACAGATACGCAGTATTTT
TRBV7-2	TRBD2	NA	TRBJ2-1	CASSLPSGRKDEQFF	TGTGCCAGCAGCCTCCCTAGCGGGAGAAAGGATGAGCAGTTCTTC
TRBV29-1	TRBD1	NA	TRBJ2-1	CSVGWDRVNNEQFF	TGCAGCGTTGGCTGGGACAGGGTAAACAATGAGCAGTTCTTC
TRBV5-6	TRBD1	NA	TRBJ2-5	CASSTQQGQATQYF	TGTGCCAGCAGCACACAACAGGGGCAGGCGACCCAGTACTTC
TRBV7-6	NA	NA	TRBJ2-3	CASSPQPSSTDTQYF	TGTGCCAGCAGCCCCCAGCCCAGTAGCACAGATACGCAGTATTTT
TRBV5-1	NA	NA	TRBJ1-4	CASSLGRYDEKLFF	TGCGCCAGCAGCTTGGGACGTTACGACGAAAAACTGTTTTTT
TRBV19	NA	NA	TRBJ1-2	CASSIGDGGYTF	TGTGCCAGTAGTATAGGTGATGGGGGCTACACCTTC
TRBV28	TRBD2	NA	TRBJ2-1	CASSLVREPYNEQFF	TGTGCCAGCAGTTTAGTGCGGGAGCCCTACAATGAGCAGTTCTTC
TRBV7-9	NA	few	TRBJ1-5	CASSLDDQPQHF	TGTGCCAGCAGCTTAGACGATCAGCCCCAGCATTTT
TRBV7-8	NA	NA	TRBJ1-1	CASSFHREQGNTEAFF	TGTGCCAGCAGCTTCCACAGGGAACAAGGAAACACTGAAGCTTTCTTT
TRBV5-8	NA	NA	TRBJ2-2	CASSLAGDTGELFF	TGTGCCAGCAGCTTGGCCGGGGACACCGGGGAGCTGTTTTTT
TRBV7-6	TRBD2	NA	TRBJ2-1	CASSLGGLAGLYNEQFF	TGTGCCAGCAGCTTAGGGGGACTAGCGGGACTCTACAATGAGCAGTTCTTC
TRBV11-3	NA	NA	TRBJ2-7	CASSLEQFYEQYF	TGTGCCAGCAGCTTAGAACAGTTCTACGAGCAGTACTTC
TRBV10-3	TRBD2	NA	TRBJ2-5	CAISDPTPGTSVIQETQYF	TGTGCCATCAGTGATCCCACCCCCGGGACTAGCGTAATTCAAGAGACCCAGTACTTC
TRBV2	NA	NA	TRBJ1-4	CASRSEEPRGGLFF	TGTGCCAGCAGGTCAGAAGAACCGAGAGGAGGACTGTTTTTT
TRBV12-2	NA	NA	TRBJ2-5	CASRLYLETQYF	TGTGCAAGTCGCTTATATCTGGAGACCCAGTACTTC
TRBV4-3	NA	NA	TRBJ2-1	CASSPNGARQWNEQFF	TGCGCCAGCAGCCCTAACGGGGCGCGCCAATGGAATGAGCAGTTCTTC
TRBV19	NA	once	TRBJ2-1	CASSEEPGPYNEQFF	TGTGCCAGTAGTGAGGAACCGGGACCCTACAATGAGCAGTTCTTC
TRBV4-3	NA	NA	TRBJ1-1	CASSQGPWDTEAFF	TGCGCCAGCAGCCAAGGCCCATGGGACACTGAAGCTTTCTTT